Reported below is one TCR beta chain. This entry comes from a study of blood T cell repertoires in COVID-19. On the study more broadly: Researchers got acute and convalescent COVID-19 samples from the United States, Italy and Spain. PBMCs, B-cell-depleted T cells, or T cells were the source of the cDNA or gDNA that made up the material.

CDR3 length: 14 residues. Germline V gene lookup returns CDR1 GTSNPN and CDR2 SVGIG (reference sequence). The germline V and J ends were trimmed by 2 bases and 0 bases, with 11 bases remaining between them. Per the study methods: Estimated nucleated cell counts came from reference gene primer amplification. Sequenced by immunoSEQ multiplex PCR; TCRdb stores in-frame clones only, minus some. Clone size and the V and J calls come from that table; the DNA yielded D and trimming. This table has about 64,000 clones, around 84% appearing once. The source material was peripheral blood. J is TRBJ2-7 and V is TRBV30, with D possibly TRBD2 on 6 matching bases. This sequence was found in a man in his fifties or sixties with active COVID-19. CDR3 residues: CAWSSGGASYEQYF. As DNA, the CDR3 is TGTGCCTGGAGTTCGGGCGGGGCCTCCTACGAGCAGTACTTC.